This TCR beta chain appears in the sequencing data of a study of CD8 T cells in ankylosing spondylitis (dated by TCRdb to 2017 to 2019). Turning to the overall study: The study set out to find disease-linked TCR variants by profiling T cell receptor beta repertoires in ankylosing spondylitis patients and healthy donors. The whole study cohort included about a hundred healthy donors and 25 ankylosing spondylitis patients. Samples of peripheral blood were taken, and for ankylosing spondylitis patients, synovial fluid was collected as well.

The germline V gene (reference sequence) supplies CDR1 DFQATT and CDR2 SNEGSKA. Counted from cysteine to phenylalanine, this CDR3 has 13 amino acids. The only DNA kept is the CDR3, 39 bases in frame from the first base. The V and J ends are trimmed by 0 bases and 4 bases, leaving 9 bases between them. The full study reports these points: Blood from ankylosing spondylitis patients appeared to be characterized by a TCR beta motif composed of several highly homologous amino acid variants. According to the report, matched synovial fluid samples from ankylosing spondylitis patients were significantly enriched for the disease-linked clones. The disease-linked clones showed a CD8+ phenotype and occurred at relatively low frequencies in peripheral blood. Some TCR beta motif variants had previously been reported in synovial fluid and blood of reactive arthritis patients, which suggested common disease-initiation mechanisms.

TCRdb records Illumina HiSeq 2500 as the sequencer. Quantitative 5'-RACE with molecular barcodes was the method used to prepare the TCR beta libraries. From the authors' description of their analysis: To identify disease-linked TCR variants, a new computational method was used, one built on a probabilistic model of VDJ rearrangement. TCRdb handled the public reads itself, with Q25 trimming in fastp and clone calling in MiXCR, and kept productive beta chains. For every CDR3 protein sequence, its rows merge into one entry that carries the most common genes and DNA. These V and J calls originate from TCRdb's pipeline instead of the authors' own analysis. Here the sample has hundreds of thousands of distinct CDR3 sequences; 8.6% occur a single time. The ten top clones hold 6.5% to 7% of the sample. This clonotype was recorded many times. Which antigen it targets is not known. Base qualities were left out, and no much larger clone turns up one base away.

This clonotype was obtained from a male donor with ankylosing spondylitis or in good health (not recorded which). The chain is made from TRBV20-1 and TRBJ2-5; a tentative D call is TRBD2 (6 bases match). Sequences were obtained from blood, either unsorted or a sorted T cell fraction (not recorded which). This receptor has the CDR3 CSARDPGVETQYF. The bases are TGCAGTGCTAGAGATCCGGGAGTAGAGACCCAGTACTTC.